These 16 T cell receptor beta chains originate from one sample sequenced in a study of blood T cell repertoires in COVID-19. Libraries were prepared by immunoSEQ multiplex PCR; TCRdb keeps only in-frame clonotypes and omits some of them. Among roughly 140,000 clones listed, approximately 85% were seen once. Sequencing used peripheral blood. The receptors were sampled from a woman aged 55 to 70 with COVID-19, enrolled during active disease.

This clone occurred a few times. The chain carries TRBV19 and TRBJ2-1; TRBD1 is a possible D gene (6 bases). Trimming removed 0 bases from V and 8 bases from J, with 8 bases in between. The CDR3 consists of 13 residues. Per the germline V gene, CDR1 is LNHDA and CDR2 is SQIVND (reference sequence). CDR3: CASSIEGAYEQFF. DNA for the CDR3: TGTGCCAGTAGTATAGAGGGGGCATATGAGCAGTTCTTC.

This chain joins TRBV4-1 and TRBJ1-1; 7 bases map to TRBD1. CDR3 size: 15 residues. CDR1 is MGHRA and CDR2 is YSYEKL in the germline V gene. The V gene end was trimmed by 1 base and the J gene end by 1 base; junction bases not matched to a gene: 3. CDR3 residues: CASSQVGTANTEAFF. CDR3 DNA sequence: TGCGCCAGCAGCCAAGTGGGGACAGCGAACACTGAAGCTTTCTTT.

The chain carries TRBV5-8 and TRBJ2-7, with a tentative D call TRBD1 (6 bases). Germline values: CDR1 SGHTS, CDR2 YDEGEE. V lost 3 bases and J 0 bases, leaving 7 bases between the germline ends. The CDR3 is 13 residues long. The DNA of the CDR3 is TGTGCCAGCAGCTGGGACATCTCCTACGAGCAGTACGTC. Protein: CASSWDISYEQYV.

V usage is TRBV7-9 and J usage is TRBJ1-2, with D possibly TRBD1 on 5 matching bases. The V gene's germline CDR1 is SEHNR and CDR2 FQNEAQ (reference sequence). V was clipped by 8 bases and J by 10 bases, with 23 bases between them. The CDR3 loop spans 14 amino acids. The DNA for the CDR3 is TGTGCCAGCCACGCCCAGGGCCCTGCGATCGCCTACACCTTC. This encodes CASHAQGPAIAYTF.

In its sample, this clone was seen a few times. The rearrangement uses TRBV7-9 and TRBJ2-3; 9 bases are shared with TRBD2. Trimming removed 1 base from V and 1 base from J; junction bases left unmatched: 6. Germline V gives CDR1 SEHNR, CDR2 FQNEAQ (reference sequence). CDR3 length: 17 amino acids. CDR3 DNA sequence: TGTGCCAGCAGCTTAGGGGCTAGCGGGGACCGCACAGATACGCAGTATTTT. This gives the protein CASSLGASGDRTDTQYF.

The chain combines TRBV7-9 with TRBJ1-3; no reliable D call. V was clipped by 6 bases and J by 0 bases, with 9 bases between them. Germline V lookup: CDR1 SEHNR, CDR2 FQNEAQ (reference sequence). This CDR3 is 14 amino acids long. The CDR3: CASRLSNSGNTIYF. The CDR3 DNA follows: TGTGCCAGCAGGTTATCAAACTCTGGAAACACCATATATTTT.

The rearrangement joins TRBV27 to TRBJ1-5; 9 bases line up with TRBD1. CDR1 and CDR2 from the germline V gene are MNHEY and SMNVEV (reference sequence). The V and J ends lost 2 bases and 6 bases, in that order; junction bases with no gene match: 8. The CDR3 spans 16 residues. CDR3 coding DNA: TGTGCCAGCAGTTTAGAAGCCGGGACAGGGAGTCAGCCCCAGCATTTT. Protein: CASSLEAGTGSQPQHF.

There are a few counts of this clone. The rearrangement links TRBV6-5 to TRBJ1-6; D may be TRBD1 (5 bases). This CDR3 is 14 amino acids long. The germline gives CDR1 MNHEY, CDR2 SVGAGI. The ends were cut back, 2 bases at V and 14 bases at J, with 16 bases in the middle. The CDR3 nucleotides are TGTGCCAGCAGTTACGACCAGGGAAGGAAGGCCCTCCACTTT. Protein: CASSYDQGRKALHF.

The rearrangement links TRBV7-3 to TRBJ1-2; D gene uncertain. V shed 2 bases and J shed 8 bases, with 15 bases lying between them. The CDR3 sequence is 14 residues long. The germline V gene has CDR1 SGHTA and CDR2 FQGTGA. The CDR3 nucleotides are TGTGCCAGCAGCTTATCTCGGCAGGCTAGCGGCTACACCTTC. It translates to CASSLSRQASGYTF.

This chain links TRBV30 with TRBJ2-1; 9 bases map to TRBD1. CDR3 length: 17 amino acids. Germline V gene lookup returns CDR1 GTSNPN and CDR2 SVGIG (reference sequence). The V gene end was trimmed by 3 bases and the J gene end by 6 bases; junction bases not matched to a gene: 15. CDR3 DNA: TGTGCCTGGAGCCATACCGGGACAGGGATCCTTGCCAATGAGCAGTTCTTC. Translating gives CAWSHTGTGILANEQFF. Full variable domain (rest looked up from reference TRBV30 and TRBJ2-1): SQTIHQWPATLVQPVGSPLSLECTVEGTSNPNLYWYRQAAGRGLQLLFYSVGIGQISSEVPQNLSASRPQDRQFILSSKKLLLSDSGFYLCAWSHTGTGILANEQFFGPGTRLTVL.

In this sample, this clone turned up once. The chain couples TRBV5-4 to TRBJ2-1, with D perhaps matching TRBD2 (5 bases). Trimming stripped 5 bases from V and 0 bases from J, with 12 bases between. The CDR3 spans 15 residues. Looked up from germline, CDR1 is SGHNT and CDR2 is YYREEE (reference sequence). In nucleotides, the CDR3 is TGTGCCAGCAGACCAAGCGGAAGCTCCTACAATGAGCAGTTCTTC. Translated: CASRPSGSSYNEQFF.

The chain has TRBV27 and TRBJ2-1; perhaps TRBD2 as D (5 bases). CDR3 length: 13 residues. In germline, CDR1 is MNHEY, CDR2 SMNVEV (reference sequence). Trimming pared 0 bases from V and 10 bases from J, leaving 10 bases between. The chain's CDR3 is CASSLSSAGEQFF. The CDR3 DNA reads as TGTGCCAGCAGTTTATCGTCCGCGGGCGAGCAGTTCTTC.

V gene TRBV29-1 combines with J gene TRBJ2-1; 13 bases fit TRBD2. Germline loops: CDR1 SQVTM, CDR2 ANQGSEA. V gave up 0 bases and J gave up 10 bases; unmatched junction bases: 6. The length of the CDR3 is 15 residues. The CDR3 reads CSVEDGLAGVEEQFF. CDR3 bases: TGCAGCGTTGAAGATGGACTAGCGGGGGTAGAAGAGCAGTTCTTC.

This rearrangement joins TRBV5-1 to TRBJ1-3; D gene ambiguous. Germline-derived CDR1 and CDR2 are SGHRS and YFSETQ. The CDR3 runs to 15 residues. The V end lost 0 bases, the J end lost 0 bases, and 7 bases lay between the germline ends. The CDR3 loop is CASSLGASSGNTIYF. The CDR3 nucleotides are TGCGCCAGCAGCTTGGGCGCGAGCTCTGGAAACACCATATATTTT.

The chain carries TRBV19 and TRBJ1-5; TRBD1 is a possible D gene (5 bases). This CDR3 is built from 13 residues. The germline V and J ends were trimmed by 7 bases and 7 bases, with 14 bases remaining between them. Germline loops: CDR1 LNHDA, CDR2 SQIVND (reference sequence). CDR3 nucleotides: TGTGCCAGTACCAGGGCGGGAGGACAGCCCCAGCATTTT. This codes for CASTRAGGQPQHF.

The chain joins TRBV19 to TRBJ2-7; D might be TRBD1 (6 bases). In germline, CDR1 is LNHDA, CDR2 SQIVND (reference sequence). V lost 5 bases to trimming and J lost 6 bases, with 14 bases between them. The CDR3 is 13 amino acids. The CDR3 sequence is CASSVNRDSEQYF. In DNA, the CDR3 is TGTGCCAGTAGTGTCAACAGGGATTCCGAGCAGTACTTC. The full variable domain, its missing parts supplied by reference TRBV19 and TRBJ2-7, is DGGITQSPKYLFRKEGQNVTLSCEQNLNHDAMYWYRQDPGQGLRLIYYSQIVNDFQKGDIAEGYSVSREKKESFPLTVTSAQKNPTAFYLCASSVNRDSEQYFGPGTRLTVT.